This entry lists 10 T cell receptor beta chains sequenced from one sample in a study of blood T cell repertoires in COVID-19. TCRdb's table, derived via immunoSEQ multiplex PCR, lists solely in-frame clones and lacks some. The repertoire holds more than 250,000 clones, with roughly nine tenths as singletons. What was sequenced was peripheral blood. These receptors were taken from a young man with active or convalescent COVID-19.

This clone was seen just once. CDR3 residues: CASSKKGSYGYTF. CDR3 nucleotide sequence: TGTGCCAGCAGCAAGAAGGGGTCTTATGGCTACACCTTC. The chain employs TRBV5-4 and TRBJ1-2, with TRBD1 as a possible D gene (5 bases). Germline assignment: CDR1 SGHNT and CDR2 YYREEE (reference sequence). V was trimmed by 4 bases and J by 5 bases, leaving 12 bases between them. This CDR3 spans 13 amino acids.

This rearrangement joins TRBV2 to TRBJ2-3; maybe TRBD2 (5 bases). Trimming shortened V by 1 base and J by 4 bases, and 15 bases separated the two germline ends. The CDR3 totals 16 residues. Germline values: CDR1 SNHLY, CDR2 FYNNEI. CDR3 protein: CASSEVVGTAADTQYF. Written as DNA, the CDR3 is TGTGCCAGCAGTGAAGTTGTGGGAACAGCGGCAGATACGCAGTATTTT.

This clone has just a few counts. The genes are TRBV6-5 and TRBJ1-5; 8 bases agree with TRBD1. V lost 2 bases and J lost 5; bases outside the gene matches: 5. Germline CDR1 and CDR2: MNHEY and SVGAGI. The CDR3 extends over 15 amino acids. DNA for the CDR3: TGTGCCAGCAGTTACAGGACAGGGCGAGATCAGCCCCAGCATTTT. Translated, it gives CASSYRTGRDQPQHF.

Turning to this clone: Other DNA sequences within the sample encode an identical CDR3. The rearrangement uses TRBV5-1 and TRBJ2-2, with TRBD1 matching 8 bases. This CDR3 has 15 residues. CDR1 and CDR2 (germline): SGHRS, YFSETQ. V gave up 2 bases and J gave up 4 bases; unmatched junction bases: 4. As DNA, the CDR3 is TGCGCCAGCAGCTTTGGACAGGGCCGCACCGGGGAGCTGTTTTTT. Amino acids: CASSFGQGRTGELFF.

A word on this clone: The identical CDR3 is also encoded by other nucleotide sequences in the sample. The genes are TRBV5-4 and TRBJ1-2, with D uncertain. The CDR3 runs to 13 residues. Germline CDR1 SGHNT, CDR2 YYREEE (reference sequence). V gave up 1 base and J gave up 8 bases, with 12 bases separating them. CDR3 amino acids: CASSLRGSGGYTF. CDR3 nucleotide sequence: TGTGCCAGCAGCTTGAGAGGGTCCGGGGGCTACACCTTC.

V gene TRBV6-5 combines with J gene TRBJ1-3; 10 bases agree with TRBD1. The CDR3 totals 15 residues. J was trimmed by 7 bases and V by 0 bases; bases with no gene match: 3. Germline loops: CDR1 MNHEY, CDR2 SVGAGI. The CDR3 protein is CASSYSGQGINTIYF. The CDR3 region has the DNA TGTGCCAGCAGTTACTCGGGACAGGGGATCAACACCATATATTTT.

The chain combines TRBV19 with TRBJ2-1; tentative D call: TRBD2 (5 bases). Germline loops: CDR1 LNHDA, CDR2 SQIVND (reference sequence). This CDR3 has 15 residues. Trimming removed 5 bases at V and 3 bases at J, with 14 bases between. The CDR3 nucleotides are TGTGCCAGTAGTCTCGCGGGTTTGAGCTACAATGAGCAGTTCTTC. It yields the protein CASSLAGLSYNEQFF.

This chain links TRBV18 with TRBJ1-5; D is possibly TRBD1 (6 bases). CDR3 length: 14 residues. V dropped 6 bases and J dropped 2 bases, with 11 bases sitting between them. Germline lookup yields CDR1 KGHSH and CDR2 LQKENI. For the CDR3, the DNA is TGTGCCAGCTCCCAGGGGAGTCGCAATCAGCCCCAGCATTTT. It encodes CASSQGSRNQPQHF.

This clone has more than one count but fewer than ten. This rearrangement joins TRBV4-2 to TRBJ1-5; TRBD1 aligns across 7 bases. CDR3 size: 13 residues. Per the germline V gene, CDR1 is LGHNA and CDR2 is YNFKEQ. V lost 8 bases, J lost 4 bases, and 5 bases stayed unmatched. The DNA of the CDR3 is TGTGCCAGCGCGGGACAGCGGAATCAGCCCCAGCATTTT. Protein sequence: CASAGQRNQPQHF.

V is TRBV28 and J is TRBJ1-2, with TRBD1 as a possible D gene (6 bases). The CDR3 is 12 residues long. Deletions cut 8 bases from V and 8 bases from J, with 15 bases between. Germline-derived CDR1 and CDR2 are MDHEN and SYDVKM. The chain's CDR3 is CASGGPRPGYTF. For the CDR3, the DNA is TGTGCCAGCGGGGGCCCTCGGCCCGGCTACACCTTC.